This TCR beta chain was profiled in a study of blood T cell repertoires in COVID-19. Background on the study: Sources were T cells, B-cell-depleted T cells, or PBMCs; the material itself was cDNA or gDNA.

Germline loops: CDR1 LGHDT, CDR2 YNNKEL (reference sequence). Trimming at V came to 1 base and at J to 4 bases, leaving 4 bases not matched to a gene. CDR3 length: 14 amino acids. The table came from immunoSEQ multiplex PCR; TCRdb's copy has only in-frame clones and leaves some out. This sample has tens of thousands of clones, with roughly 80% found just once. Source material: peripheral blood. This receptor was taken from a human donor in a cohort sampled during active COVID-19. The rearrangement links TRBV3-1 (or the pseudogene TRBV3-2) to TRBJ2-7, with 7 bases fitting TRBD2. This CDR3 reads CASSQVGLTYEQYF. The CDR3 nucleotides read TGTGCCAGCAGCCAAGTGGGACTAACTTACGAGCAGTACTTC.